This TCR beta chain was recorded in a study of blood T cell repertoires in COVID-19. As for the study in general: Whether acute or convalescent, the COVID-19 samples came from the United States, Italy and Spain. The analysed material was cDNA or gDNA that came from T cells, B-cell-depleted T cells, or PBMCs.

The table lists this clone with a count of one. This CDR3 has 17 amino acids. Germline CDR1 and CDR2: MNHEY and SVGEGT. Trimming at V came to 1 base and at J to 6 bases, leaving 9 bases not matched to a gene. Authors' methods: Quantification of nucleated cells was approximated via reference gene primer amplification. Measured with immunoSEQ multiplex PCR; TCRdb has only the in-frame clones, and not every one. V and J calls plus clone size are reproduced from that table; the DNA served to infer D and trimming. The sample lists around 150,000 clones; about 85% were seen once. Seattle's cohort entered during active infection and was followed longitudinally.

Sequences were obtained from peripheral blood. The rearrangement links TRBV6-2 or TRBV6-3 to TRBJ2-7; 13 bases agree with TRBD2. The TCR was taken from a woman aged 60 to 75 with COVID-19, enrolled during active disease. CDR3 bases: TGTGCCAGCAGTTACTGGGCAGGACTAGCGGGAGATAGCGAGCAGTACTTC. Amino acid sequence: CASSYWAGLAGDSEQYF.